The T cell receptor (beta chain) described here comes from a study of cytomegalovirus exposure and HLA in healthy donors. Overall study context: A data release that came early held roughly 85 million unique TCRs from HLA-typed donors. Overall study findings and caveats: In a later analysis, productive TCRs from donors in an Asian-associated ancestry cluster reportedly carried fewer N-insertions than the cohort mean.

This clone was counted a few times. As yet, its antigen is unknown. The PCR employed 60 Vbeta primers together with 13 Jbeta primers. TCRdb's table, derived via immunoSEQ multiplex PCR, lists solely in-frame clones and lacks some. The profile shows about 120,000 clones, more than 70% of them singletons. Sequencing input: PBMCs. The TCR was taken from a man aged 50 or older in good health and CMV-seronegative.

CDR3 nucleotide sequence: TGTGCCTGGAGTCCGCTTAAGGGGGCTTTCTTT. Translated, it gives CAWSPLKGAFF. V is TRBV30 and J is TRBJ1-1; D might be TRBD1 (5 bases). CDR1 GTSNPN and CDR2 SVGIG come from the germline V gene (reference sequence). V lost 2 bases and J lost 11, with 12 bases in between. The CDR3 length is 11 residues.